The 6 T cell receptor beta chains presented below share a single source sample, sequenced in a study of blood T cell repertoires in COVID-19. Repertoires were generated with immunoSEQ multiplex PCR, while TCRdb's copy carries only in-frame clones and drops some. The data hold more than 200,000 clones, with 75% to 90% observed a single time. Sequencing was performed on peripheral blood. These receptor sequences come from a woman aged 80 or over with COVID-19, enrolled during active disease.

The chain carries TRBV5-1 and TRBJ2-6; D might be TRBD1 (5 bases). CDR3 length: 17 residues. V was shortened by 4 bases and J by 0 bases, with 14 bases between the two germline ends. Germline lookup yields CDR1 SGHRS and CDR2 YFSETQ. CDR3 protein: CASSTQGTGSGANVLTF. In DNA, the CDR3 is TGCGCCAGCAGCACCCAGGGAACCGGCTCTGGGGCCAACGTCCTGACTTTC.

The chain carries TRBV11-2 and TRBJ2-5, with D possibly matching TRBD2 (7 bases). V shed 0 bases and J shed 7 bases, with 18 bases lying between them. Germline V lookup: CDR1 SGHAT, CDR2 FQNNGV. The CDR3 runs 16 residues. The CDR3 reads CASSLDLRGGQRTQYF. In nucleotides, the CDR3 is TGTGCCAGCAGCTTAGATTTGAGGGGGGGCCAACGGACCCAGTACTTC.

This rearrangement joins TRBV21-1 to TRBJ2-7; TRBD1, the table's D call, was not compared with the DNA. TRBV21-1 is reported as a pseudogene. The CDR3 extends over 11 amino acids. CDR3 nucleotides: TGTGCCAGCAGCAGACACGGCGAGCAGTACTTC. This gives the protein CASSRHGEQYF.

The rearrangement links TRBV10-3 to TRBJ2-2, with D uncertain. V lost 4 bases to trimming and J lost 1 base, with 4 bases between them. The germline V gene encodes CDR1 ENHRY and CDR2 SYGVKD. The CDR3 is made up of 13 amino acids. In DNA form, the CDR3 reads TGTGCCATCAGTGGGCTGAACACCGGGGAGCTGTTTTTT. Translation: CAISGLNTGELFF.

The chain links TRBV7-9 to TRBJ1-4; no clear D gene. Trimming stripped 1 base from V and 6 bases from J, with 3 bases between. This CDR3 is 12 amino acids long. The germline V gene has CDR1 SEHNR and CDR2 FQNEAQ (reference sequence). CDR3 loop: CASSLGDEKLFF. The CDR3 region has the DNA TGTGCCAGCAGCTTAGGAGATGAAAAACTGTTTTTT.

The rearrangement links TRBV5-7 to TRBJ2-5, with TRBD1 identical over 7 bases. TRBV5-7 is assigned to the ORF class and has an uncertain function. The CDR3 runs to 14 residues. The ends lost 3 bases at V and 2 bases at J; junction bases unmatched: 4. CDR3 DNA sequence: TGTGCCAGCAGCTCACAGGGGCCGCAAGAGACCCAGTACTTC. This sequence encodes CASSSQGPQETQYF.